The 18 T cell receptor beta chains below were found in one sample sequenced in a study of blood T cell repertoires in COVID-19. The protocol was immunoSEQ multiplex PCR, while the TCRdb copy is restricted to in-frame clones and leaves out a portion. The sample records approximately 100,000 clones, 69% being singletons. The sequenced sample was peripheral blood. The receptors here all came from a man aged 80 or over with acute or convalescent COVID-19.

This clone was seen only a few times. The V gene is TRBV25-1, the J gene TRBJ2-3; no reliable D call. The germline V and J ends were trimmed by 3 bases and 0 bases, with 10 bases remaining between them. Germline assignment: CDR1 MGHDK and CDR2 SYGVNS. The CDR3 extends over 15 amino acids. This CDR3 reads CASSDASRSTDTQYF. DNA for the CDR3: TGTGCCAGCAGTGATGCGTCTCGAAGCACAGATACGCAGTATTTT.

This clone was detected only once. This chain links TRBV19 with TRBJ2-3, with 7 positions matching TRBD1. The germline gives CDR1 LNHDA, CDR2 SQIVND (reference sequence). CDR3 length equals 16 residues. V shed 7 bases and J 2 bases; nucleotides not matched to a gene: 12. Written as DNA, the CDR3 is TGTGCCAGTACCTCCGGGACAGATTTTCTCACAGATACGCAGTATTTT. Residues: CASTSGTDFLTDTQYF.

The chain recombines TRBV6-6 with TRBJ2-6; D possibly uses TRBD1 or TRBD2 (5 bases each). The V gene's germline CDR1 is MNHNY and CDR2 SVGAGI (reference sequence). The CDR3 sequence is 17 residues long. Trimming stripped 5 bases from V and 0 bases from J, with 14 bases between. The CDR3 region is CASSRGAPSSGANVLTF. CDR3 bases: TGTGCCAGCAGTCGAGGGGCCCCGAGCTCTGGGGCCAACGTCCTGACTTTC.

The V call is TRBV6-2 or TRBV6-3, the J call TRBJ2-7; D is tentatively TRBD1 or TRBD2 (7 bases each). Germline V gene data show CDR1 as MNHEY and CDR2 as SVGEGT. The ends were cut back, 7 bases at V and 5 bases at J, with 21 bases in the middle. This CDR3 is 15 amino acids long. CDR3 nucleotides: TGTGCCAGCACCCCAGGGGGGACTACGCTTGACGAGCAGTACTTC. This translates into CASTPGGTTLDEQYF.

CDR3 protein: CAISAGQGMGPQHF. For the CDR3, the DNA is TGTGCCATCAGTGCAGGGCAGGGGATGGGGCCCCAGCATTTT. The chain combines TRBV10-3 with TRBJ1-5; tentatively, D is TRBD1 (6 bases). CDR3 length equals 14 residues. Deletions cut 4 bases from V and 9 bases from J, with 16 bases between. CDR1 and CDR2 from the germline V gene are ENHRY and SYGVKD.

This clone was found a few times. This sequence joins TRBV6-2 or TRBV6-3 and TRBJ1-2; D perhaps matches TRBD1 (6 bases). Looked up from germline, CDR1 is MNHEY and CDR2 is SVGEGT. Trimming stripped 4 bases from V and 7 bases from J, with 10 bases between. CDR3 length equals 12 residues. The CDR3 sequence is CASSSTGLGYTF. The CDR3 DNA reads as TGTGCCAGCAGTTCTACAGGGCTTGGCTACACCTTC.

This rearrangement joins TRBV2 to TRBJ1-2, with 8 positions matching TRBD1. The junction had 5 bases not matched to a gene; V was cut back by 2 bases and J by 6 bases. The CDR3 has 14 amino acids. Germline V gives CDR1 SNHLY, CDR2 FYNNEI. The CDR3 region has the DNA TGTGCCAGCAGTGAAAGGACAGGGTCGGATGGCTACACCTTC. The encoded protein is CASSERTGSDGYTF.

This clone was counted only a few times. The chain employs TRBV5-1 and TRBJ2-2; 8 nucleotides match TRBD1. The CDR3 runs 16 residues. Germline V gene lookup returns CDR1 SGHRS and CDR2 YFSETQ. V trimming: 1 base; J trimming: 6 bases; junction bases outside the gene matches: 8. CDR3 DNA: TGCGCCAGCAGCTTGATGGGACAGGCTACCTCCGGGGAGCTGTTTTTT. Amino acids: CASSLMGQATSGELFF.

This clone was observed a handful of times. V usage is TRBV29-1 and J usage is TRBJ2-5, with D maybe TRBD2 (5 bases). Trimming shortened V by 4 bases and J by 1 base, and 7 bases separated the two germline ends. Germline V lookup: CDR1 SQVTM, CDR2 ANQGSEA. The CDR3 totals 12 residues. The CDR3 reads CSVVSGQETQYF. The CDR3 nucleotides are TGCAGCGTTGTAAGCGGCCAAGAGACCCAGTACTTC.

This rearrangement joins TRBV19 to TRBJ2-1; 8 bases map to TRBD2. Looked up from germline, CDR1 is LNHDA and CDR2 is SQIVND (reference sequence). This CDR3 has 11 amino acids. The J segment lost 10 bases and the V segment lost 4 bases, leaving 0 bases of the junction unmatched. DNA for the CDR3: TGTGCCAGTAGTAGACTAGCGGAGCAGTTCTTC. Residues: CASSRLAEQFF.

This sequence joins TRBV4-2 and TRBJ2-3; perhaps TRBD1 as D (5 bases). V was cut by 1 base and J by 4 bases, with 12 bases left in between. Germline V lookup: CDR1 LGHNA, CDR2 YNFKEQ. The CDR3 contains 15 residues. The CDR3 DNA reads as TGTGCCAGCAGCCAAGGGGTCGACAGTTCAGATACGCAGTATTTT. Its protein product is CASSQGVDSSDTQYF.

This clone was detected only a few times. CDR3 protein: CASLRSGVPETQYF. CDR3 nucleotides: TGTGCCTCCCTGAGAAGCGGAGTCCCAGAGACCCAGTACTTC. V and J are TRBV5-4 and TRBJ2-5; D may be TRBD2 (5 bases). The V gene's germline CDR1 is SGHNT and CDR2 YYREEE (reference sequence). V was clipped by 10 bases and J by 4 bases, with 20 bases between them. This CDR3 contains 14 residues.

The V gene is TRBV2, the J gene TRBJ2-1; 11 bases map to TRBD2. The CDR3 spans 15 residues. Germline loops: CDR1 SNHLY, CDR2 FYNNEI. V lost 6 bases to trimming and J lost 7 bases; unmatched junction nucleotides: 8. Here the CDR3 reads CASRPELAGVNEQFF. The CDR3 DNA reads as TGTGCCAGCAGGCCTGAACTAGCGGGAGTAAATGAGCAGTTCTTC. The variable domain in full, with the rest retrieved from reference TRBV2 and TRBJ2-1, is EPEVTQTPSHQVTQMGQEVILRCVPISNHLYFYWYRQILGQKVEFLVSFYNNEISEKSEIFDDQFSVERPDGSNFTLKIRSTKLEDSAMYFCASRPELAGVNEQFFGPGTRLTVL.

The rearrangement joins TRBV18 to TRBJ2-5; no clear D. The germline V gene has CDR1 KGHSH and CDR2 LQKENI. The CDR3 contains 13 residues. The V and J ends lost 3 bases and 4 bases respectively, with 9 bases between them. The chain's CDR3 is CASSPGYRETQYF. Written as DNA, the CDR3 is TGTGCCAGCTCACCTGGCTACAGAGAGACCCAGTACTTC.

The V call is TRBV15, the J call TRBJ1-2; possible D gene TRBD1, 6 bases. The V gene's germline CDR1 is LNHNV and CDR2 YYDKDF (reference sequence). The V end lost 3 bases, the J end lost 1 base, and 15 bases lay between the germline ends. CDR3 length: 16 amino acids. CDR3 bases: TGTGCCACCAGCAGGGGGGCCAGGGCGGATAACTATGGCTACACCTTC. This codes for CATSRGARADNYGYTF.

V usage is TRBV3-1 (or the pseudogene TRBV3-2) and J usage is TRBJ2-7; TRBD2 matches 9 bases. The CDR3 length is 15 residues. J lost 4 bases, V lost 1 base, and 5 bases had no gene match. Germline CDR1 is LGHDT and CDR2 is YNNKEL (reference sequence). The CDR3 protein is CASSQGCGRVYEQYF. The DNA of the CDR3 is TGTGCCAGCAGCCAAGGATGCGGGAGGGTATACGAGCAGTACTTC.

This chain uses TRBV6-5 with TRBJ2-1; tentatively, D is TRBD1 (5 bases). Looked up from germline, CDR1 is MNHEY and CDR2 is SVGAGI. CDR3 length: 12 amino acids. Trimming shortened V by 5 bases and J by 6 bases, and 8 bases separated the two germline ends. The CDR3 loop is CASSRDSNEQFF. Here the CDR3 DNA reads TGTGCCAGCAGTCGTGACAGCAATGAGCAGTTCTTC.

The V and J genes are TRBV2 and TRBJ2-2, with D possibly TRBD2 on 6 matching bases. The CDR3 is made up of 14 amino acids. Germline V gene lookup returns CDR1 SNHLY and CDR2 FYNNEI. Trimming took off 4 bases at V and 5 bases at J, with 11 bases between the two ends. The CDR3 DNA sequence: TGTGCCAGCAGTGCGGGACTCCTGACCGGGGAGCTGTTTTTT. This translates into CASSAGLLTGELFF.